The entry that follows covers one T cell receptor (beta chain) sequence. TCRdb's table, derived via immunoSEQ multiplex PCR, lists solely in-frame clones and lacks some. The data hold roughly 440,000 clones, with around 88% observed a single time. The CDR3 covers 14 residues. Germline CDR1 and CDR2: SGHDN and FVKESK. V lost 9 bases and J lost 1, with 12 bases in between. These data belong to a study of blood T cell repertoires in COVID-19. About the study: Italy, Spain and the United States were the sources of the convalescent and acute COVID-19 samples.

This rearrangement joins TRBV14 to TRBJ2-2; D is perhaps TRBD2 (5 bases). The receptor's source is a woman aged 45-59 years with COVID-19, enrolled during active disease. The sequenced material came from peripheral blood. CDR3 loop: CASRAGGNTGELFF. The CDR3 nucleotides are TGTGCCAGTAGGGCAGGAGGGAACACCGGGGAGCTGTTTTTT. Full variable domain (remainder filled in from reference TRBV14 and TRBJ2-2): EAGVTQFPSHSVIEKGQTVTLRCDPISGHDNLYWYRRVMGKEIKFLLHFVKESKQDESGMPNNRFLAERTGGTYSTLKVQPAELEDSGVYFCASRAGGNTGELFFGEGSRLTVL.